This TCR beta chain was sequenced during a study of Graves' ophthalmopathy and Graves' hyperthyroidism. Hyperthyroidism showing no ophthalmopathy within 18 months of follow-up was stable. RNA transcripts were the template, and TCR beta CDR3 regions were amplified from them. First-round RT-PCR relied on HTBI primers, and a second-round multiplex PCR came next. TCRdb fed the multiplex PCR reads into MiXCR, producing one record per CDR3 protein. The repertoire includes around 400,000 distinct CDR3 sequences, around a fifth of them detected once, and approximately 3% sits in the top ten. This CDR3 is 14 amino acids long. V lost 0 bases to trimming and J lost 8 bases, with 11 bases between them. This clonotype was detected a few times.

Sequencing was carried out using peripheral blood. This TCR was recovered from a woman in her late teens or twenties with stable Graves' hyperthyroidism. The rearrangement uses TRBV12-3 or TRBV12-4 and TRBJ1-5; possible D gene TRBD1, 6 bases. The CDR3 region is CASSLAGGMKPQHF. The DNA of the CDR3 is TGTGCCAGCAGTTTAGCAGGGGGTATGAAGCCCCAGCATTTT.